This TCR beta chain stems from a study of blood T cell repertoires in COVID-19. Looking at the study overall: COVID-19 samples collected from the United States, Italy and Spain covered acute and convalescent phases. T cells, B-cell-depleted T cells, or PBMCs supplied cDNA or gDNA.

This clone was detected only once. One junction end disagrees with the germline gene, perhaps due to a read error. Germline assignment: CDR1 MDHEN and CDR2 SYDVKM. CDR3 length: 14 residues. Study processing details: Reference gene primers were amplified, and this amplification served to estimate nucleated cell counts. Sequencing used immunoSEQ multiplex PCR; TCRdb keeps in-frame clones, though not all of them. V and J calls and clone size are given by that table; D and trimming were obtained from the DNA. The sample carries about 50,000 clones, 70% to 90% recorded once. The receptor was isolated from a human donor in a cohort sampled during active COVID-19. The donor label of this sample is uncertain. This chain links TRBV28 with TRBJ2-3, with 7 bases matching TRBD1. Material: peripheral blood. CDR3 in amino acids: CASCLGGASPRHHF. CDR3 bases: TGTGCCAGCTGTTTAGGGGGCGCAAGCCCCCGGCACCATTTT.